A single sample gave rise to the 27 T cell receptor beta chains below, sequenced in a study of T cells after yellow fever vaccination. TCRdb re-derived calls from the 5' RACE reads in MiXCR, one entry per CDR3 protein. The table records 250,000 to 350,000 distinct CDR3 sequences, around 4.3% of them present only once. Material: PBMCs, obtained 15 days after the yellow fever booster vaccination. These receptors were collected from a man younger than 30 who received the YFV17D yellow fever vaccine.

The rearrangement links TRBV7-2 to TRBJ1-2, with D maybe TRBD1 (5 bases). Trimming shortened V by 1 base and J by 3 bases, and 12 bases separated the two germline ends. Per germline, CDR1 SGHTA and CDR2 FQGNSA. The CDR3 extends over 15 amino acids. The CDR3 sequence: CASSLGLGEYYGYTF. Written as DNA, the CDR3 is TGTGCCAGCAGCTTAGGGCTGGGGGAATACTATGGCTACACCTTC.

A few counts support this clonotype. The rearrangement uses TRBV14 and TRBJ2-1; either TRBD1 or TRBD2 may supply D (5 bases each). V lost 2 bases and J lost 3, with 14 bases in between. The CDR3 spans 16 residues. Germline V gene lookup returns CDR1 SGHDN and CDR2 FVKESK. CDR3 DNA: TGTGCCAGCAGCCAAATGGGACGGGCCAGCTACAATGAGCAGTTCTTC. It codes for CASSQMGRASYNEQFF.

This clonotype was seen a few times. The V call is TRBV20-1, the J call TRBJ2-7; 8 nucleotides match TRBD1. The CDR3 is made up of 14 amino acids. Germline assignment: CDR1 DFQATT and CDR2 SNEGSKA (reference sequence). The V segment lost 6 bases and the J segment 0 bases; nucleotides outside the gene matches: 7. The CDR3 loop is CSAAQDRDSYEQYV. Written as DNA, the CDR3 is TGCAGTGCCGCCCAGGACAGGGACTCCTACGAGCAGTACGTC.

The sample holds many counts of this clonotype. This sequence joins TRBV9 and TRBJ1-5, with D unclear. Germline assignment: CDR1 SGDLS and CDR2 YYNGEE. Deletions cut 3 bases from V and 0 bases from J, with 10 bases between. The CDR3 loop spans 15 amino acids. This chain's CDR3 is CASSADGTSNQPQHF. Written as DNA, the CDR3 is TGTGCCAGCAGCGCGGACGGAACTAGCAATCAGCCCCAGCATTTT.

This chain uses TRBV28 with TRBJ1-2; D gene unclear. This CDR3 has 12 residues. Germline CDR1 MDHEN, CDR2 SYDVKM. V lost 5 bases, J lost 4 bases, and 8 bases lay in between. The CDR3 DNA sequence: TGTGCCAGCAGTACCTACAGCTATGGCTACACCTTC. Amino acid sequence: CASSTYSYGYTF.

This clonotype has just a few counts. The J gene is TRBJ2-3, the V gene TRBV7-2, with 8 bases matching TRBD2. V trimming: 2 bases; J trimming: 2 bases; junction bases outside the gene matches: 6. This CDR3 comprises 16 residues. Germline CDR1 and CDR2: SGHTA and FQGNSA. CDR3 amino acids: CASSLQSGGVTDTQYF. CDR3 bases: TGTGCCAGCAGCTTACAGAGCGGGGGAGTCACAGATACGCAGTATTTT. The variable domain in full, with the rest retrieved from reference TRBV7-2 and TRBJ2-3, is GAGVSQSPSNKVTEKGKDVELRCDPISGHTALYWYRQSLGQGLEFLIYFQGNSAPDKSGLPSDRFSAERTGGSVSTLTIQRTQQEDSAVYLCASSLQSGGVTDTQYFGPGTRLTVL.

In its sample, this clonotype was seen many times. V is TRBV20-1 and J is TRBJ1-6, with TRBD1 as a possible D gene (5 bases). Trimming stripped 7 bases from V and 10 bases from J, with 20 bases between. The CDR3 extends over 14 amino acids. Germline assignment: CDR1 DFQATT and CDR2 SNEGSKA (reference sequence). CDR3 loop: CSGTGSEGGSPLHF. The DNA of the CDR3 is TGCAGTGGTACAGGTAGCGAAGGTGGCTCACCCCTCCACTTT.

This chain joins TRBV2 and TRBJ2-2, with TRBD2 matching over 8 bases. The germline V gene encodes CDR1 SNHLY and CDR2 FYNNEI. After removal of 2 bases from V and 3 bases from J, the junction contained 2 bases not matched to a gene. This CDR3 contains 15 residues. In nucleotides, the CDR3 is TGTGCCAGCAGTGAATCGGGGGGGCACACCGGGGAGCTGTTTTTT. Translated: CASSESGGHTGELFF.

The chain joins TRBV7-9 to TRBJ2-1; no firm D call. With 6 bases removed from V and 6 bases from J, the gap between germline ends came to 9 bases. The CDR3 consists of 12 residues. The V gene's germline CDR1 is SEHNR and CDR2 FQNEAQ (reference sequence). The CDR3 here is CASSPFGNEQFF. The CDR3 DNA is TGTGCCAGCAGTCCATTTGGCAATGAGCAGTTCTTC.

This clonotype occurred many times. This chain connects TRBV5-5 to TRBJ2-7; D might be TRBD1 or TRBD2, each matching 5 bases. The germline V gene encodes CDR1 SGHKS and CDR2 YYEKEE (reference sequence). The CDR3 is 16 amino acids. V lost 3 bases and J lost 2, with 18 bases in between. The CDR3 spells CASSSTRGPTPYEQYF. CDR3 nucleotides: TGTGCCAGCAGCTCAACGAGGGGCCCGACCCCCTACGAGCAGTACTTC. Together with reference TRBV5-5 and TRBJ2-7, the CDR3 gives the full variable domain: DAGVTQSPTHLIKTRGQQVTLRCSPISGHKSVSWYQQVLGQGPQFIFQYYEKEERGRGNFPDRFSARQFPNYSSELNVNALLLGDSALYLCASSSTRGPTPYEQYFGPGTRLTVT.

This clonotype came up a few times. V usage is TRBV5-1 and J usage is TRBJ1-6; D remains unclear. There are 13 residues in the CDR3. V shed 4 bases and J shed 10 bases, with 12 bases lying between them. Germline assignment: CDR1 SGHRS and CDR2 YFSETQ. In DNA, the CDR3 is TGCGCCAGCAGCAACTCCCCGGAGTCACCCCTCCACTTT. Protein product: CASSNSPESPLHF.

This clonotype has a count of ten or more. The chain employs TRBV11-2 and TRBJ1-1; D ambiguous. V gave up 0 bases and J gave up 0 bases, with 11 bases separating them. CDR1 SGHAT and CDR2 FQNNGV come from the germline V gene. The CDR3 length is 16 residues. The CDR3 loop is CASSLEFGKMNTEAFF. The CDR3 bases are TGTGCCAGCAGCTTAGAGTTTGGAAAAATGAACACTGAAGCTTTCTTT.

This clonotype was recorded at least ten times. The chain recombines TRBV27 with TRBJ1-1, with TRBD1 as a possible D gene (5 bases). Trimming pared 3 bases from V and 5 bases from J, leaving 10 bases between. This CDR3 has 13 residues. Germline CDR1 is MNHEY and CDR2 is SMNVEV (reference sequence). This chain's CDR3 is CASSFGGKTEAFF. Here the CDR3 DNA reads TGTGCCAGCAGTTTTGGGGGGAAAACTGAAGCTTTCTTT.

The table lists this clonotype with many counts. The chain is built from TRBV9 and TRBJ1-2; TRBD1 matches 8 bases. CDR1 is SGDLS and CDR2 is YYNGEE in the germline V gene. V lost 2 bases, J lost 8 bases, and 11 bases stayed unmatched. This CDR3 is built from 15 residues. The DNA of the CDR3 is TGTGCCAGCAGCGTTAGTGGACAGGGAGGAGGAGGCTACACCTTC. It encodes CASSVSGQGGGGYTF.

This clonotype has just a few counts. The chain is built from TRBV29-1 and TRBJ1-5, with D perhaps TRBD1 (6 bases). This CDR3 spans 12 amino acids. V was shortened by 6 bases and J by 3 bases, with 9 bases between the two germline ends. Per the germline V gene, CDR1 is SQVTM and CDR2 is ANQGSEA. In DNA, the CDR3 is TGCAGCGTCGGACAGCCCAATCAGCCCCAGCATTTT. It codes for CSVGQPNQPQHF.

This clonotype was counted many times. This chain joins TRBV6-1 and TRBJ2-2; the D is unclear. The CDR3 has 15 amino acids. V lost 2 bases and J 4 bases, leaving 11 bases between the germline ends. Germline values: CDR1 MNHNS, CDR2 SASEGT. The CDR3 region is CASSEPASTTGELFF. CDR3 nucleotides: TGTGCCAGCAGTGAACCGGCTTCGACCACCGGGGAGCTGTTTTTT.

This clonotype was counted only a few times. This chain connects TRBV14 to TRBJ2-5, with D unresolved. The germline V and J ends were trimmed by 3 bases and 2 bases, with 7 bases remaining between them. The CDR3 has 13 amino acids. In germline, CDR1 is SGHDN, CDR2 FVKESK. CDR3: CASSQNLQETQYF. The CDR3 DNA is TGTGCCAGCAGCCAGAACCTACAAGAGACCCAGTACTTC.

This clonotype was counted at least ten times. The chain uses TRBV10-2 and TRBJ2-5; 10 bases line up with TRBD1. The CDR3 spans 15 residues. Germline-derived CDR1 and CDR2 are WSHSY and SAAADI. V trimming: 6 bases; J trimming: 4 bases; junction bases outside the gene matches: 8. The CDR3 loop is CASSDRDRGGETQYF. The CDR3, as DNA: TGCGCCAGCAGCGACAGGGACAGGGGAGGAGAGACCCAGTACTTC.

This clonotype occurred many times. This chain connects TRBV27 to TRBJ2-1, with 11 bases that match TRBD2. The length of the CDR3 is 14 residues. V gave up 4 bases and J gave up 4 bases; unmatched junction bases: 0. CDR1 is MNHEY and CDR2 is SMNVEV in the germline V gene (reference sequence). The CDR3 nucleotides are TGTGCCAGCAGTTCTAGCGGGGGGTACAATGAGCAGTTCTTC. Protein product: CASSSSGGYNEQFF.

This clonotype has only a few counts. This chain uses TRBV5-1 with TRBJ2-5, with TRBD1 identical over 9 bases. With V trimmed by 4 bases and J by 5 bases, 3 bases remained unmatched. CDR1 and CDR2 from the germline V gene are SGHRS and YFSETQ. This CDR3 region has 13 residues. The CDR3: CASSRTGAETQYF. Written as DNA, the CDR3 is TGCGCCAGCAGCAGGACAGGGGCGGAGACCCAGTACTTC.

This rearrangement joins TRBV20-1 to TRBJ1-5; TRBD1 matches at 8 bases. Germline CDR1 and CDR2: DFQATT and SNEGSKA (reference sequence). The CDR3 spans 14 residues. The J segment lost 3 bases and the V segment lost 5 bases, leaving 6 bases of the junction unmatched. DNA of the CDR3: TGCAGTGCTCGGACAGGGTATGTCAATCAGCCCCAGCATTTT. It is translated as CSARTGYVNQPQHF.

This clonotype was observed a few times. The V gene is TRBV11-3, the J gene TRBJ2-3; possibly TRBD1 for D (6 bases). Germline V CDR1 and CDR2: SGHNT, YENEEA. V lost 5 bases, J lost 6 bases, and 21 bases lay in between. CDR3 length: 16 amino acids. CDR3 protein: CASSAAGQTNPDTQYF. In nucleotides, the CDR3 is TGTGCCAGCAGCGCTGCAGGACAGACCAACCCCGATACGCAGTATTTT.

There are a few counts of this clonotype. The chain recombines TRBV4-2 with TRBJ2-4, with 13 bases fitting TRBD2. The CDR3 has 16 residues. Per germline, CDR1 LGHNA and CDR2 YNFKEQ. With V trimmed by 5 bases and J by 3 bases, 4 bases remained unmatched. Written as DNA, the CDR3 is TGTGCCAGCAGCTCCGGGACTAGCGGGGTCAAAAACATTCAGTACTTC. This translates into CASSSGTSGVKNIQYF.

This clonotype occurred many times. Relative to the germline gene, one junction end is altered; a read error may explain this. V gene TRBV12-3 or TRBV12-4 combines with J gene TRBJ2-7; D possibly corresponds to TRBD2 (6 bases). This CDR3 has 11 residues. CDR3 DNA: TGTGCCAGCAGTTTGGGAGGCAGGGCGGGCTTC. Translation: CASSLGGRAGF.

This clonotype has a count of ten or more. This chain joins TRBV18 and TRBJ2-3; D not resolved. This CDR3 is 15 amino acids long. The germline V and J ends were trimmed by 2 bases and 1 base, with 10 bases remaining between them. The germline V gene encodes CDR1 KGHSH and CDR2 LQKENI. This CDR3 is CASSPLAFGTDTQYF. CDR3 nucleotides: TGTGCCAGCTCACCATTAGCTTTTGGCACAGATACGCAGTATTTT.

This clonotype was counted only a few times. V is TRBV2 and J is TRBJ2-5; perhaps TRBD1 as D (6 bases). Trimming took off 4 bases at V and 1 base at J, with 13 bases between the two ends. From germline, CDR1 is SNHLY and CDR2 FYNNEI. The CDR3 consists of 15 residues. DNA of the CDR3: TGTGCCAGCAGTGTTTTAGGGGGTCCCCAAGAGACCCAGTACTTC. Protein sequence: CASSVLGGPQETQYF.

V and J are TRBV7-3 and TRBJ2-3, with 9 nucleotides matching TRBD2. The J segment lost 3 bases and the V segment lost 1 base, leaving 5 bases of the junction unmatched. This CDR3 region has 16 residues. The V gene's germline CDR1 is SGHTA and CDR2 FQGTGA. Written as DNA, the CDR3 is TGTGCCAGCAGCTTAAAGGGCGGGGGGGAAACAGATACGCAGTATTTT. This translates into CASSLKGGGETDTQYF.